Below, 22 T cell receptor beta chains from the same sample are listed, as sequenced in a study of cytomegalovirus exposure and HLA in healthy donors. PCR amplification relied on 60 Vbeta primers (plus 13 Jbeta primers). This table comes from immunoSEQ multiplex PCR, and its TCRdb copy is limited to in-frame clones, with some not included. The sample shows approximately 110,000 clones, 80% to 90% of them seen only once. Sequencing was carried out using PBMCs. The source of these receptors is a woman aged 25 to 39 in good health and CMV-seronegative.

The chain links TRBV9 to TRBJ2-3, with D possibly being TRBD2 (6 bases). Trimming took 0 bases from V and 3 from J, leaving 8 bases between them. Germline V gene data show CDR1 as SGDLS and CDR2 as YYNGEE. This CDR3 has 14 residues. The CDR3 reads CASSVVGGTDTQYF. The CDR3 nucleotides are TGTGCCAGCAGCGTAGTCGGGGGAACAGATACGCAGTATTTT.

This clone was observed a single time. V usage is TRBV18 and J usage is TRBJ1-1; no firm D call. The CDR3 is made up of 14 amino acids. The germline CDR1 and CDR2 sequences are KGHSH and LQKENI. Trimming took 3 bases from V and 1 from J, leaving 9 bases between them. The chain's CDR3 is CASSPAGRNTEAFF. The CDR3 region has the DNA TGTGCCAGCTCACCCGCCGGGAGGAACACTGAAGCTTTCTTT.

The J gene is TRBJ2-7, the V gene TRBV11-3; 7 positions match TRBD1. V trimming: 2 bases; J trimming: 1 base; junction bases outside the gene matches: 5. The germline CDR1 and CDR2 sequences are SGHNT and YENEEA. This CDR3 is 15 amino acids long. DNA of the CDR3: TGTGCCAGCAGCTTAATTGGACAGGTTTCCTACGAGCAGTACTTC. Its protein is CASSLIGQVSYEQYF.

This rearrangement joins TRBV27 to TRBJ1-1; 7 positions agree with TRBD1. This CDR3 region has 15 residues. V lost 6 bases to trimming and J lost 1 base; unmatched junction nucleotides: 8. Germline lookup yields CDR1 MNHEY and CDR2 SMNVEV (reference sequence). The CDR3 coding sequence is TGTGCCAGCAGCTCAGGGGGGACCGGGAACACTGAAGCTTTCTTT. Translation gives CASSSGGTGNTEAFF.

In the case of this clone: The sample has other DNA sequences that encode this CDR3 too. The chain is built from TRBV7-2 and TRBJ2-7; D unclear. Germline V gene sequence: CDR1 SGHTA, CDR2 FQGNSA. This CDR3 region has 16 residues. The V end lost 5 bases, the J end lost 1 base, and 18 bases lay between the germline ends. The CDR3 spells CASSPSRLAVSYEQYF. DNA for the CDR3: TGTGCCAGCAGCCCGTCGAGGCTCGCGGTTTCCTACGAGCAGTACTTC.

The chain links TRBV6-4 to TRBJ1-5, with D possibly matching TRBD1 (5 bases). This CDR3 region has 15 residues. Between the trimmed V and J ends, which lost 7 bases and 1 base, there was a span of 14 bases. The V gene's germline CDR1 is MRHNA and CDR2 SNTAGT. The DNA for the CDR3 is TGTGCCAGCATTCAGCGGCGGGGGAGCAATCAGCCCCAGCATTTT. Translating gives CASIQRRGSNQPQHF.

This rearrangement joins TRBV7-8 to TRBJ1-1; D is perhaps TRBD1 (5 bases). Trimming stripped 4 bases from V and 2 bases from J, with 14 bases between. Germline values: CDR1 SGHVS, CDR2 FQNEAQ. The CDR3 is made up of 15 amino acids. CDR3 protein: CASSSSQTANTEAFF. CDR3 nucleotides: TGTGCCAGCAGCTCAAGCCAGACAGCTAACACTGAAGCTTTCTTT.

The J gene is TRBJ1-2, the V gene TRBV2; TRBD1 agrees at 11 bases. CDR1 is SNHLY, CDR2 FYNNEI, per germline. J lost 7 bases, V lost 5 bases, and 9 bases had no gene match. This CDR3 has 15 amino acids. Written as DNA, the CDR3 is TGTGCCAGCAGTAACGGTGGACAGGGGGCATTTGGCTACACCTTC. Amino acid sequence: CASSNGGQGAFGYTF.

This clone was observed once. This rearrangement joins TRBV5-1 to TRBJ1-6, with TRBD1 matching over 7 bases. V lost 2 bases to trimming and J lost 6 bases; unmatched junction nucleotides: 2. Per the germline V gene, CDR1 is SGHRS and CDR2 is YFSETQ. The CDR3 totals 14 residues. The CDR3 loop is CASSFRDSNSPLHF. The CDR3 DNA follows: TGCGCCAGCAGCTTTCGGGACAGTAATTCACCCCTCCACTTT.

V gene TRBV5-1 combines with J gene TRBJ2-3; D possibly corresponds to TRBD2 (6 bases). The germline CDR1 and CDR2 sequences are SGHRS and YFSETQ. The CDR3 extends over 15 amino acids. With 1 base removed from V and 2 bases from J, the gap between germline ends came to 11 bases. CDR3 bases: TGCGCCAGCAGCTTGTTATTAGCGGACACAGATACGCAGTATTTT. Its translation: CASSLLLADTDTQYF.

This chain uses TRBV28 with TRBJ1-1; 7 nucleotides align to TRBD1. Germline trimming cut 7 bases from V and 0 bases from J; bases unmatched to any gene: 8. The CDR3 totals 15 residues. The germline CDR1 and CDR2 sequences are MDHEN and SYDVKM. CDR3 loop: CASNRGGGMNTEAFF. The DNA for the CDR3 is TGTGCCAGCAACAGGGGAGGTGGGATGAACACTGAAGCTTTCTTT.

This clone was detected once. The chain carries TRBV6-5 and TRBJ2-1; D possibly corresponds to TRBD2 (5 bases). The germline CDR1 and CDR2 sequences are MNHEY and SVGAGI. The V gene lost 10 bases and the J gene lost 9 bases, with 16 bases spanning the gap. CDR3 size: 12 residues. The CDR3 DNA sequence: TGTGCCACCATGAGGCTCAGCGGTGAGCAGTTCTTC. This sequence encodes CATMRLSGEQFF.

V gene TRBV6-6 combines with J gene TRBJ2-2; a weak D match, TRBD1 (6 bases). V lost 4 bases and J lost 6, with 18 bases in between. Germline V gene sequence: CDR1 MNHNY, CDR2 SVGAGI (reference sequence). There are 16 residues in the CDR3. The CDR3 spells CASSSQAITGSGELFF. The DNA of the CDR3 is TGTGCCAGCAGTTCCCAAGCAATCACAGGGTCCGGGGAGCTGTTTTTT.

The chain couples TRBV5-5 to TRBJ2-5; 8 positions match TRBD2. V lost 4 bases and J lost 1; bases outside the gene matches: 12. The CDR3 has 17 amino acids. Germline values: CDR1 SGHKS, CDR2 YYEKEE (reference sequence). This CDR3 reads CASSPRRAAGGQETQYF. CDR3 bases: TGTGCCAGCAGCCCCCGTCGGGCGGCGGGAGGCCAAGAGACCCAGTACTTC.

CDR3 sequence: CASTGKNEETQYF. The CDR3 bases are TGTGCCAGCACAGGCAAAAACGAGGAGACCCAGTACTTC. The rearrangement uses TRBV6-1 and TRBJ2-5; D not certain. Looked up from germline, CDR1 is MNHNS and CDR2 is SASEGT. The CDR3 covers 13 residues. V lost 7 bases and J 5 bases, leaving 14 bases between the germline ends.

CDR3 sequence: CASSQTPERHGYTF. CDR3 bases: TGTGCCAGCAGCCAGACACCGGAGCGGCATGGCTACACCTTC. The chain joins TRBV5-6 to TRBJ1-2; D is undetermined. The V and J ends lost 4 bases and 6 bases respectively, with 16 bases between them. Per germline, CDR1 SGHDT and CDR2 YYEEEE. The CDR3 is 14 residues long.

This clone was found a few times. The chain uses TRBV25-1 and TRBJ2-5, with 7 bases matching TRBD2. The CDR3 loop spans 13 amino acids. The trim removed 8 bases at V and 5 bases at J, leaving 8 bases unmatched. Germline V gene data show CDR1 as MGHDK and CDR2 as SYGVNS. CDR3 nucleotide sequence: TGTGCCAGCGGCCCTTGGGGAGGGGAGACCCAGTACTTC. Its protein is CASGPWGGETQYF. The whole variable domain, filled in from reference TRBV25-1 and TRBJ2-5, reads EADIYQTPRYLVIGTGKKITLECSQTMGHDKMYWYQQDPGMELHLIHYSYGVNSTEKGDLSSESTVSRIRTEHFPLTLESARPSHTSQYLCASGPWGGETQYFGPGTRLLVL.

This chain links TRBV5-4 with TRBJ2-3; no firm D call. This CDR3 is built from 15 residues. CDR1 is SGHNT, CDR2 YYREEE, per germline (reference sequence). V lost 1 base and J lost 0, with 9 bases in between. In DNA, the CDR3 is TGTGCCAGCAGCTTGTGGGCCGTCAGCACAGATACGCAGTATTTT. It is translated as CASSLWAVSTDTQYF.

The chain links TRBV30 to TRBJ1-5; D unclear. This CDR3 spans 16 amino acids. Trimming cost V 3 bases and J 0 bases, with 15 bases left between them. The germline gives CDR1 GTSNPN, CDR2 SVGIG (reference sequence). The CDR3 here is CAWSPASAYSNQPQHF. In DNA, the CDR3 is TGTGCCTGGAGCCCGGCCAGCGCTTATAGCAATCAGCCCCAGCATTTT.

The rearrangement uses TRBV10-3 and TRBJ1-2, with D possibly being TRBD1 (5 bases). Trimming took off 6 bases at V and 8 bases at J, with 22 bases between the two ends. The CDR3 runs 15 residues. The V gene's germline CDR1 is ENHRY and CDR2 SYGVKD. The CDR3 coding sequence is TGTGCCATCAGATCGGGACTCCACCTCCCCCGGGGCTACACCTTC. It is translated as CAIRSGLHLPRGYTF.

Of note for this clone: This same CDR3 is encoded by further DNA sequences in the sample. V and J are TRBV18 and TRBJ2-2; no clear D gene. Germline-derived CDR1 and CDR2 are KGHSH and LQKENI. The CDR3 is 16 residues long. The V end was cut by 0 bases, the J end by 3 bases, with 11 bases between. CDR3 in DNA: TGTGCCAGCTCACCACCTTTCAAGGAGCACACCGGGGAGCTGTTTTTT. This gives the protein CASSPPFKEHTGELFF.

The chain carries TRBV18 and TRBJ1-1; 7 bases are a match to TRBD1. From germline, CDR1 is KGHSH and CDR2 LQKENI. The V gene end was trimmed by 5 bases and the J gene end by 6 bases; junction bases not matched to a gene: 6. The CDR3 loop spans 13 amino acids. This CDR3 is CASSNTGAAEAFF. In DNA, the CDR3 is TGTGCCAGCTCAAATACAGGGGCGGCTGAAGCTTTCTTT.